This T cell receptor beta chain was documented in a study of CD8+CD57+ T cells in acquired aplastic anemia. Study-level information: Sorted CD4+ and CD8+ cell DNA averaged about 3 ug. Average CD4+ read depth in healthy donors was approximately 11 million reads.

About this clonotype: The junction does not match germline at one end; this may be a read error.

CDR1 is SEHNR and CDR2 is FQNEAQ in the germline V gene (reference sequence). This CDR3 comprises 14 residues. Genomic DNA, the template, was used for profiling of the TCR beta VDJ and CDR3. MiXCR, run by TCRdb on the reads, gives a single entry per CDR3 protein. This table holds 400,000 to 450,000 distinct CDR3 sequences, about two thirds found once. The sequence was collected from a human donor in good health, serving as a control. The sequencing sample was made of sorted CD4+, CD8+, or CD8+CD57+ T cells (not recorded which) from PBMCs. V is TRBV7-9 and J is TRBJ1-2; D is unresolved. The CDR3 DNA reads as TGTGCCAGCAGCGTAGTGGGCAGCCCTATATGTTTCACGTTC. Encoded protein: CASSVVGSPICFTF.